The 25 T cell receptor beta chains given below trace back to one sample, sequenced in a study of T cells in Graves' hyperthyroidism and ophthalmopathy. Regions amplified from RNA transcripts were the TCR beta CDR3 regions. Researchers ran a first-round RT-PCR on the TCR CDR3 using the HTBI primer set. TCRdb redid the calling of the multiplex PCR reads with MiXCR, one entry per CDR3 protein. This table has around 300,000 distinct CDR3 sequences, approximately 15% appearing once. Sample: blood. Receptor source: a woman in her forties with Graves' ophthalmopathy.

This clonotype was recorded many times. The J gene is TRBJ1-1, the V gene TRBV28; no firm D call. The CDR3 has 13 residues. The V end was cut by 4 bases, the J end by 8 bases, with 14 bases between. Germline loops: CDR1 MDHEN, CDR2 SYDVKM. The CDR3 region has the DNA TGTGCCAGCAGTTCGGGCGTCCGGGCGGAAGCTTTCTTT. Its protein product is CASSSGVRAEAFF.

This clonotype was counted ten times or more. The CDR3 reads CSVETHKSTDTQYF. In nucleotides, the CDR3 is TGCAGCGTTGAAACTCACAAAAGCACAGATACGCAGTATTTT. V usage is TRBV29-1 and J usage is TRBJ2-3, with unresolved D. The germline V gene encodes CDR1 SQVTM and CDR2 ANQGSEA. This CDR3 contains 14 residues. The V and J ends lost 2 bases and 0 bases respectively, with 9 bases between them.

This chain uses TRBV4-1 with TRBJ1-2; 8 nucleotides agree with TRBD1. The length of the CDR3 is 15 residues. The trim removed 4 bases at V and 7 bases at J, leaving 11 bases unmatched. CDR1 and CDR2 (germline): MGHRA, YSYEKL. Written as DNA, the CDR3 is TGCGCCAGCAGCCTCCAAGGACAGGGCCTCGGTGGCTACACCTTC. Translating it yields CASSLQGQGLGGYTF.

This clonotype has ten or more counts. V is TRBV28 and J is TRBJ2-1, with 7 positions matching TRBD1. J was trimmed by 2 bases and V by 4 bases; bases with no gene match: 2. Germline CDR1 reads MDHEN; CDR2 reads SYDVKM. The CDR3 runs to 14 residues. The CDR3 protein is CASSSGQPYNEQFF. CDR3 DNA sequence: TGTGCCAGCAGTTCGGGACAGCCCTACAATGAGCAGTTCTTC.

This clonotype was observed at least ten times. The rearrangement joins TRBV7-9 to TRBJ2-1, with D unclear. CDR3 length: 13 amino acids. Germline-derived CDR1 and CDR2 are SEHNR and FQNEAQ (reference sequence). The V and J ends lost 5 bases and 8 bases respectively, with 13 bases between them. In DNA, the CDR3 is TGTGCCAGCAGCCCCGGGTCCTCCGATGAGCAGTTCTTC. Its protein is CASSPGSSDEQFF.

The V gene is TRBV10-2, the J gene TRBJ1-5; tentative D call: TRBD1 (5 bases). The CDR3 has 12 amino acids. Germline CDR1 WSHSY, CDR2 SAAADI. V gave up 4 bases and J gave up 7 bases, with 8 bases separating them. The CDR3 DNA is TGCGCCAGCAGTGGGGGGATGCAGCCCCAGCATTTT. This codes for CASSGGMQPQHF.

The rearrangement links TRBV20-1 to TRBJ2-7; possible D gene TRBD2, 5 bases. The CDR3 has 17 residues. Germline loops: CDR1 DFQATT, CDR2 SNEGSKA (reference sequence). V was clipped by 0 bases and J by 3 bases, with 21 bases between them. The CDR3 region has the DNA TGCAGTGCTAGAGATCTACTAGGAAAGAAAAATCACTACGAGCAGTACTTC. Its protein is CSARDLLGKKNHYEQYF.

This clonotype occurred a few times. This may arise from a read error, as a much more abundant clone is one base away. The chain couples TRBV6-1 to TRBJ2-7, with D perhaps TRBD1 (5 bases). The germline V gene has CDR1 MNHNS and CDR2 SASEGT. The CDR3 sequence is 16 residues long. This chain's CDR3 is CASSETESFFSCEQYF. DNA of the CDR3: TGTGCCAGCAGTGAGACAGAATCCTTCTTTTCCTGCGAGCAGTACTTC.

V is TRBV18 and J is TRBJ1-6; maybe TRBD1 (5 bases). Trimming stripped 3 bases from V and 11 bases from J, with 14 bases between. CDR3 length: 14 amino acids. Germline CDR1 reads KGHSH; CDR2 reads LQKENI. Here the CDR3 reads CASSPWVGGAPLHF. The CDR3 nucleotides are TGTGCCAGCTCACCGTGGGTAGGAGGGGCACCCCTCCACTTT.

This clonotype was observed at least ten times. The rearrangement joins TRBV20-1 to TRBJ2-7; TRBD1 matches 11 bases. V gave up 3 bases and J gave up 4 bases; unmatched junction bases: 5. Germline V gene data show CDR1 as DFQATT and CDR2 as SNEGSKA (reference sequence). The CDR3 is 14 residues long. Here the CDR3 reads CSASKGTGGYEQYF. The CDR3 bases are TGCAGTGCTAGTAAAGGGACAGGGGGATACGAGCAGTACTTC.

The V gene is TRBV18, the J gene TRBJ2-1; no clear D gene. Germline V gives CDR1 KGHSH, CDR2 LQKENI. This CDR3 contains 16 residues. V lost 0 bases, J lost 0 bases, and 9 bases lay in between. The DNA for the CDR3 is TGTGCCAGCTCACCACCGAAGCGCAGCTCCTACAATGAGCAGTTCTTC. This gives the protein CASSPPKRSSYNEQFF.

This clonotype was counted many times. J is TRBJ1-6 and V is TRBV7-2, with 7 bases matching TRBD1. V gave up 6 bases and J gave up 6 bases; unmatched junction bases: 8. The CDR3 extends over 15 amino acids. Germline V gene sequence: CDR1 SGHTA, CDR2 FQGNSA. The CDR3 here is CASRKDRDRNSPLHF. CDR3 DNA sequence: TGTGCCAGCAGGAAAGACAGGGATCGTAATTCACCCCTCCACTTT.

Ten or more counts support this clonotype. The gene calls are TRBV12-3 or TRBV12-4 and TRBJ1-1; D uncertain. The ends were cut back, 5 bases at V and 0 bases at J, with 7 bases in the middle. This CDR3 region has 13 residues. CDR3 protein: CASSGDMNTEAFF. In DNA, the CDR3 is TGTGCCAGCAGTGGAGATATGAACACTGAAGCTTTCTTT.

This clonotype was observed many times. The rearrangement uses TRBV28 and TRBJ2-3, with 10 bases that match TRBD2. The CDR3 extends over 15 amino acids. Germline V lookup: CDR1 MDHEN, CDR2 SYDVKM. Trimming cost V 7 bases and J 3 bases; bases outside gene matches: 7. CDR3 nucleotide sequence: TGTGCCAGCACCACCCGGACTAGCGGAACAGATACGCAGTATTTT. Residues: CASTTRTSGTDTQYF.

This clonotype was detected many times. The rearrangement joins TRBV20-1 to TRBJ2-5, with 8 bases aligning to TRBD2. Germline V CDR1 and CDR2: DFQATT, SNEGSKA (reference sequence). This CDR3 region has 13 residues. J gave up 7 bases and V 3 bases, and 7 bases lay outside the gene matches. The chain's CDR3 is CSASLRGGSTQYF. The CDR3 DNA sequence: TGCAGTGCTAGTTTACGGGGGGGCTCGACCCAGTACTTC.

This clonotype was observed at least ten times. CDR3 region: CASSFLLDGRYTEAFF. CDR3 nucleotides: TGTGCCAGCAGTTTCCTACTCGACGGACGATACACTGAAGCTTTCTTT. V is TRBV27 and J is TRBJ1-1; no reliable D call. The CDR3 is made up of 16 amino acids. The ends were cut back, 3 bases at V and 3 bases at J, with 17 bases in the middle. Germline V gives CDR1 MNHEY, CDR2 SMNVEV (reference sequence).

The chain carries TRBV13 and TRBJ2-1; 14 nucleotides line up with TRBD2. The CDR3 is made up of 15 amino acids. Per germline, CDR1 PRHDT and CDR2 FYEKMQ (reference sequence). The V and J ends lost 4 bases and 7 bases, in that order; junction bases with no gene match: 3. CDR3 protein: CASSSGLAGVNEQFF. In DNA, the CDR3 is TGTGCCAGCAGCTCGGGACTAGCGGGGGTGAATGAGCAGTTCTTC. Looking up the rest from reference TRBV13 and TRBJ2-1 gives the full variable domain: AAGVIQSPRHLIKEKRETATLKCYPIPRHDTVYWYQQGPGQDPQFLISFYEKMQSDKGSIPDRFSAQQFSDYHSELNMSSLELGDSALYFCASSSGLAGVNEQFFGPGTRLTVL.

Comment on this clonotype: This could be a read error, since a much larger clone is one nucleotide away. This chain uses TRBV25-1 with TRBJ2-7; no reliable D call. V was trimmed by 4 bases and J by 7 bases, leaving 8 bases between them. CDR3 length: 11 amino acids. Germline V CDR1 and CDR2: MGHDK, SYGVNS. The CDR3 spells CASSVQNEQYF. The CDR3 region has the DNA TGTGCCAGCAGTGTCCAAAATGAGCAGTACTTC.

There are many counts of this clonotype. V gene TRBV10-3 combines with J gene TRBJ2-1; weak D call: TRBD2 (6 bases). Germline CDR1 and CDR2: ENHRY and SYGVKD. Between the trimmed V and J ends, which lost 3 bases and 8 bases, there was a span of 17 bases. The CDR3 runs to 15 residues. The CDR3 reads CAISERPGVGDEQFF. The CDR3 bases are TGTGCCATCAGTGAAAGGCCGGGAGTTGGCGATGAGCAGTTCTTC.

This clonotype was picked up a small number of times. The rearrangement links TRBV19 to TRBJ1-1; D is unresolved. Looked up from germline, CDR1 is LNHDA and CDR2 is SQIVND (reference sequence). The V gene lost 5 bases and the J gene lost 0 bases, with 13 bases spanning the gap. CDR3 length: 15 residues. CDR3 protein: CASSLTPGMNTEAFF. The CDR3 nucleotides read TGTGCCAGTAGTCTGACCCCGGGTATGAACACTGAAGCTTTCTTT.

This clonotype was seen at least ten times. The chain links TRBV2 to TRBJ1-2, with D tentatively TRBD1 (6 bases). Trimming took 4 bases from V and 1 from J, leaving 16 bases between them. Germline loops: CDR1 SNHLY, CDR2 FYNNEI. The CDR3 extends over 16 amino acids. The CDR3 DNA follows: TGTGCCAGCAGTGCCGCCTCGACAGGTTTTAACTATGGCTACACCTTC. This sequence encodes CASSAASTGFNYGYTF.

In its sample, this clonotype was seen a few times. The chain carries TRBV15 and TRBJ1-1; the D is unclear. The CDR3 has 16 residues. Trimming took off 0 bases at V and 0 bases at J, with 11 bases between the two ends. Germline-derived CDR1 and CDR2 are LNHNV and YYDKDF (reference sequence). CDR3 DNA: TGTGCCACCAGCAGAGATCTATCAGCATTGAACACTGAAGCTTTCTTT. Amino acids: CATSRDLSALNTEAFF. The full variable domain, rest sourced from reference TRBV15 and TRBJ1-1, is DAMVIQNPRYQVTQFGKPVTLSCSQTLNHNVMYWYQQKSSQAPKLLFHYYDKDFNNEADTPDNFQSRRPNTSFCFLDIRSPGLGDTAMYLCATSRDLSALNTEAFFGQGTRLTVV.

This clonotype was counted ten times or more. The chain is built from TRBV10-3 and TRBJ1-2; no definite D call. Germline V gene sequence: CDR1 ENHRY, CDR2 SYGVKD. V lost 3 bases and J 6 bases, leaving 11 bases between the germline ends. The CDR3 length is 13 residues. In DNA form, the CDR3 reads TGTGCCATCAGTGAACAAGGAAGGAATGGCTACACCTTC. It is translated as CAISEQGRNGYTF.

This clonotype was observed many times. The V gene is TRBV24-1, the J gene TRBJ2-5, with D unclear. V lost 4 bases and J lost 2, with 16 bases in between. Per germline, CDR1 KGHDR and CDR2 SFDVKD. The CDR3 length is 16 residues. CDR3 sequence: CATSDNNLAAQETQYF. CDR3 nucleotides: TGTGCCACCAGTGACAATAATCTGGCAGCTCAAGAGACCCAGTACTTC.

This clonotype was observed at least ten times. V is TRBV11-2 and J is TRBJ2-1; D is possibly TRBD1 or TRBD2 (5 bases each). CDR1 is SGHAT and CDR2 is FQNNGV in the germline V gene. This CDR3 contains 16 residues. The V gene lost 5 bases and the J gene lost 3 bases, with 17 bases spanning the gap. CDR3 sequence (DNA): TGTGCCAGCAGCCCCCGGGGCAGGTCGGGCTACAATGAGCAGTTCTTC. Its protein is CASSPRGRSGYNEQFF.